The sequence of this T cell receptor (beta chain) was determined in a study of identifying expanded T cells in peripheral blood. Only in-frame clones appear in the TCRdb table, and some are missing; sequencing was by immunoSEQ multiplex PCR. The sample records 75,000 to 100,000 clones, about 88% being singletons. V lost 4 bases, J lost 8 bases, and 6 bases stayed unmatched. The germline V gene encodes CDR1 MNHNY and CDR2 SVGAGI (reference sequence). The CDR3 length is 13 residues. This clone was seen just once. This receptor was taken from a person between 18 and 69 years old in good health. Sequencing was performed on blood. The rearrangement uses TRBV6-6 and TRBJ1-1, with 8 nucleotides matching TRBD1. CDR3 protein: CASSLTGAKEAFF. The CDR3 nucleotides are TGTGCCAGCAGTTTGACAGGGGCCAAGGAAGCTTTCTTT.